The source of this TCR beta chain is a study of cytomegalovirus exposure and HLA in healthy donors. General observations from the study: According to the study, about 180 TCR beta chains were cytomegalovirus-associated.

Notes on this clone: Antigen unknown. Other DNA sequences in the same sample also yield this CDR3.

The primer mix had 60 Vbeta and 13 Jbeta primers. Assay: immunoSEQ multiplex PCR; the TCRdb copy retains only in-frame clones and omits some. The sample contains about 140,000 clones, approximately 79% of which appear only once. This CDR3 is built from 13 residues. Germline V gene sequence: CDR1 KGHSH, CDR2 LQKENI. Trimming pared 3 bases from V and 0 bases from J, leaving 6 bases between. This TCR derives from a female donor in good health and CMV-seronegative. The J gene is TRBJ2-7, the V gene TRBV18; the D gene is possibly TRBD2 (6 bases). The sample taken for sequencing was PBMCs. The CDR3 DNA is TGTGCCAGCTCACCTAGCGGCTCCTACGAGCAGTACTTC. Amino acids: CASSPSGSYEQYF.